The 14 T cell receptor beta chains below all came from one sample that was sequenced in a study of blood T cell repertoires in COVID-19. Libraries were prepared by immunoSEQ multiplex PCR; TCRdb keeps only in-frame clonotypes and omits some of them. The data contain a few hundred thousand clones, 88% of them seen just once; the ten biggest clones take up 0.95% to 1%. The sequenced sample consisted of peripheral blood. These receptors were obtained from a woman aged 40 to 50 who had recovered from COVID-19.

The chain combines TRBV18 with TRBJ1-2, with 7 bases matching TRBD1. The junction had 8 bases not matched to a gene; V was cut back by 4 bases and J by 3 bases. The germline V gene encodes CDR1 KGHSH and CDR2 LQKENI. This CDR3 contains 15 residues. The CDR3 coding sequence is TGTGCCAGCTCACAGGGGGCCATAAGGGACTATGGCTACACCTTC. Translated, it gives CASSQGAIRDYGYTF.

This chain connects TRBV18 to TRBJ1-2, with TRBD1 matching over 9 bases. The V gene's germline CDR1 is KGHSH and CDR2 LQKENI. V shed 6 bases and J 4 bases; nucleotides not matched to a gene: 9. CDR3 length equals 15 residues. CDR3 region: CASSHPTGGSYGYTF. Written as DNA, the CDR3 is TGTGCCAGCTCCCATCCGACAGGGGGGAGCTATGGCTACACCTTC.

The CDR3 DNA reads as TGTGCCAGCAGCCCCCCCCCGCCGGGTCAGTTCTTC. This translates into CASSPPPPGQFF. The chain carries TRBV7-9 and TRBJ2-1; no firm D call. The CDR3 runs 12 residues. V was shortened by 5 bases and J by 13 bases, with 15 bases between the two germline ends. Germline assignment: CDR1 SEHNR and CDR2 FQNEAQ (reference sequence).

The chain uses TRBV6-2 or TRBV6-3 and TRBJ2-3; the match to TRBD2 covers 8 bases. Germline lookup yields CDR1 MNHEY and CDR2 SVGEGT. The CDR3 consists of 16 residues. The J segment lost 4 bases and the V segment lost 6 bases, leaving 12 bases of the junction unmatched. The CDR3 is CASSRPGLGTADTQYF. CDR3 bases: TGTGCCAGCAGCCGGCCGGGACTAGGTACGGCAGATACGCAGTATTTT.

The CDR3 spells CASRTDLNTEAFF. In nucleotides, the CDR3 is TGTGCCAGCCGGACGGACTTAAACACTGAAGCTTTCTTT. This chain connects TRBV25-1 to TRBJ1-1; no firm D call. Trimming removed 8 bases from V and 2 bases from J, with 12 bases in between. Germline CDR1 MGHDK, CDR2 SYGVNS. CDR3 length equals 13 residues.

In DNA, the CDR3 is TGTGCCAGCACCCTCGGGGCAGGGGTACGCGAGCAGTACTTC. Translation gives CASTLGAGVREQYF. This chain connects TRBV7-9 to TRBJ2-7, with D maybe TRBD1 (6 bases). Looked up from germline, CDR1 is SEHNR and CDR2 is FQNEAQ (reference sequence). CDR3 length equals 14 residues. The V end lost 7 bases, the J end lost 6 bases, and 19 bases lay between the germline ends.

The chain combines TRBV5-1 with TRBJ2-2; D is perhaps TRBD2 (6 bases). The CDR3 length is 16 residues. CDR1 is SGHRS and CDR2 is YFSETQ in the germline V gene. Trimming removed 4 bases from V and 0 bases from J, with 13 bases in between. The CDR3 DNA follows: TGCGCCAGCAGCGCCCGGGAGCCACCGAACACCGGGGAGCTGTTTTTT. This gives the protein CASSAREPPNTGELFF.

This rearrangement joins TRBV6-2 or TRBV6-3 to TRBJ1-1; no definite D call. The CDR3 runs 14 residues. Trimming stripped 2 bases from V and 5 bases from J, with 12 bases between. Germline V CDR1 and CDR2: MNHEY, SVGEGT. The CDR3 region has the DNA TGTGCCAGCAGTTACAGGGCCGGAGGGACTGAAGCTTTCTTT. Translating it yields CASSYRAGGTEAFF.

V gene TRBV19 combines with J gene TRBJ2-7; D may be TRBD1 (6 bases). The V gene lost 5 bases and the J gene lost 2 bases, with 16 bases spanning the gap. The CDR3 spans 15 residues. The germline V gene encodes CDR1 LNHDA and CDR2 SQIVND (reference sequence). The DNA of the CDR3 is TGTGCCAGTAGTCCCACCCAGACAGGCCCCTACGAGCAGTACTTC. This translates into CASSPTQTGPYEQYF.

This clone was recorded a few times. This chain uses TRBV11-2 with TRBJ2-1, with D uncertain. The V gene's germline CDR1 is SGHAT and CDR2 FQNNGV. V was trimmed by 0 bases and J by 7 bases, leaving 13 bases between them. The CDR3 is 15 residues long. In DNA, the CDR3 is TGTGCCAGCAGCTTAGATGCTGGCCCTTGGAATGAGCAGTTCTTC. Translating gives CASSLDAGPWNEQFF.

This clone was seen only a few times. The chain recombines TRBV4-1 with TRBJ1-6, with D perhaps matching TRBD1 (6 bases). From germline, CDR1 is MGHRA and CDR2 YSYEKL. Trimming took off 0 bases at V and 7 bases at J, with 19 bases between the two ends. This CDR3 has 18 residues. CDR3 amino acids: CASSQEAPPGGANSPLHF. In DNA, the CDR3 is TGCGCCAGCAGCCAAGAAGCCCCGCCGGGGGGGGCCAATTCACCCCTCCACTTT.

CDR3 sequence reads: CSAAGTPEQYV. In DNA, the CDR3 is TGCAGTGCAGCCGGGACTCCCGAGCAGTACGTC. The V gene is TRBV20-1, the J gene TRBJ2-7; tentatively, D is TRBD2 (6 bases). The CDR3 is made up of 11 amino acids. V was trimmed by 6 bases and J by 6 bases, leaving 12 bases between them. In germline, CDR1 is DFQATT, CDR2 SNEGSKA (reference sequence).

This chain joins TRBV7-3 and TRBJ1-1; the D gene is possibly TRBD1 (6 bases). V was cut by 1 base and J by 1 base, with 13 bases left in between. Germline loops: CDR1 SGHTA, CDR2 FQGTGA. This CDR3 has 16 residues. CDR3 protein: CASSLRPWGQNTEAFF. As DNA, the CDR3 is TGTGCCAGCAGCTTAAGGCCCTGGGGGCAGAACACTGAAGCTTTCTTT.

The chain is built from TRBV6-5 and TRBJ2-4; D is perhaps TRBD2 (6 bases). The V end lost 6 bases, the J end lost 2 bases, and 14 bases lay between the germline ends. The CDR3 extends over 15 amino acids. The germline V gene has CDR1 MNHEY and CDR2 SVGAGI. CDR3 sequence (DNA): TGTGCCAGCAGCCCCGGGCGGGGATCCAAAAACATTCAGTACTTC. Its translation: CASSPGRGSKNIQYF.